Below, 29 T cell receptor beta chains from the same sample are listed, as sequenced in a study of tumor-infiltrating lymphocytes in primary liver carcinoma. Total RNA and DNA came together from approximately 20-30 mg of bulk tissue without cell sorting. The authors made TCR beta cDNA from roughly 480 ng total RNA with a constant-region primer. Libraries of TCR beta came from three nested multiplex PCR rounds with slightly modified ARM-PCR. A C-beta reverse primer was combined with TRBV1-TRBV30 forward primers in the first two PCR rounds, and each round had around 11 cycles. TCRdb redid the calling of the multiplex PCR reads with MiXCR, one entry per CDR3 protein. The table records some 130,000 distinct CDR3 sequences, around 70% of them present only once. The source material was tumor-adjacent normal liver tissue. The receptors derive from an older woman with primary liver carcinoma and hepatitis B virus infection.

Note on this clonotype: One end of the junction does not line up with germline, which may come from a read error. The chain uses TRBV5-4 and TRBJ1-1; D is ambiguous. In germline, CDR1 is SGHNT, CDR2 YYREEE (reference sequence). The length of the CDR3 is 16 residues. CDR3 nucleotides: TGTGTCAGCAGCTTCGGACTTGGACGGGAGGACACTGAAGCTTTCTTT. Encoded protein: CVSSFGLGREDTEAFF.

On this clonotype: A much bigger clone sits one base away, suggesting this may be a read error. V usage is TRBV6-4 and J usage is TRBJ2-1, with D maybe TRBD2 (6 bases). The CDR3 is made up of 13 amino acids. Germline CDR1 is MRHNA and CDR2 is SNTAGT. The CDR3, as DNA: TGTGCCAGCAGTGACTTAGAAACAGGAGGGCTGCCTTTC. Its translation is CASSDLETGGLPF.

Concerning this clonotype itself: It is likely a read error, because the conserved phenylalanine at the end of the CDR3 is missing. J is TRBJ1-5 and V is TRBV4-1; the D is unclear. The CDR3 runs to 14 residues. The germline V gene has CDR1 MGHRA and CDR2 YSYEKL. The CDR3 reads CTSSLDGSNQPQHV. Here the CDR3 DNA reads TGCACCAGCAGCCTTGACGGTAGCAATCAGCCCCAGCATGTT.

At least ten counts were recorded for this clonotype. The chain joins TRBV29-1 to TRBJ1-3; no clear D. The CDR3 runs 13 residues. V was pared by 4 bases and J by 0 bases, with 7 bases between. CDR1 and CDR2 from the germline V gene are SQVTM and ANQGSEA. The DNA for the CDR3 is TGCAGCGTTGCCATCCACTCTGGAAACACCATATATTTT. Encoded protein: CSVAIHSGNTIYF.

As for this clonotype: One junction end disagrees with the germline gene, perhaps due to a read error. The gene calls are TRBV12-3 or TRBV12-4 and TRBJ1-6; tentative D call: TRBD1 (6 bases). This CDR3 region has 13 residues. The CDR3 sequence: CSSSFMGGPPLHF. The CDR3 DNA is TGTTCCAGCAGTTTTATGGGGGGCCCACCCCTCCACTTT.

Details on this clonotype: This may come from a read error, since a much larger clone is one base off. The J gene is TRBJ2-5, the V gene TRBV28, with 9 bases that match TRBD1. Germline V lookup: CDR1 MDHEN, CDR2 SYDVKM. The CDR3 length is 16 residues. Here the CDR3 reads CASSSPGQGSMKTHYF. CDR3 coding DNA: TGTGCCAGCAGCTCTCCGGGACAGGGATCGATGAAGACCCATTACTTC.

Points on this clonotype: This may arise from a read error, as a much more abundant clone is one base away. The rearrangement uses TRBV28 and TRBJ1-2, with D possibly being TRBD1 (5 bases). Germline V gives CDR1 MDHEN, CDR2 SYDVKM. The CDR3 is 12 amino acids. Trimming removed 8 bases from V and 8 bases from J, with 15 bases in between. Here the CDR3 DNA reads TGTGCCAGCTCCCGACAGCGACTCGGCTACACCTTC. This gives the protein CASSRQRLGYTF.

A single count supports this clonotype. The junction shows a germline mismatch at one end, possibly a read error. V is TRBV4-2 and J is TRBJ2-6, with D perhaps TRBD1 (5 bases). Germline V lookup: CDR1 LGHNA, CDR2 YNFKEQ. This CDR3 is built from 17 residues. CDR3 bases: TGCGCCAGCAGCACCTCACCCCTCGCGTCTGGGGCCAACGTCCTGAGTTTC. This sequence encodes CASSTSPLASGANVLSF.

With regard to this clonotype: With a much larger clone just one base away, this may be a read error. The chain employs TRBV7-9 and TRBJ1-1; D is undetermined. CDR3 length: 13 residues. Germline V gene sequence: CDR1 SEHNR, CDR2 FQNEAQ (reference sequence). V lost 5 bases, J lost 1 base, and 8 bases lay in between. CDR3 sequence (DNA): TGTGCCAGCAGCCCTCACTGGAACACTGAAGCTTTCTTT. Its protein product is CASSPHWNTEAFF.

Concerning this clonotype itself: Germline is not matched at one junction end, which may reflect a read error. V usage is TRBV29-1 and J usage is TRBJ2-5; 9 bases line up with TRBD2. Germline V gives CDR1 SQVTM, CDR2 ANQGSEA. The CDR3 is 15 residues long. CDR3 in DNA: TGCAACGTCGCCTCGGGTAGCGGGAGAGGAGAGACTCAGTACTTC. It specifies CNVASGSGRGETQYF.

Notes on this clonotype: One junction end does not reproduce the germline sequence, and a read error may be involved. This sequence joins TRBV29-1 and TRBJ2-7; 7 nucleotides align to TRBD1. Germline V gene data show CDR1 as SQVTM and CDR2 as ANQGSEA. The CDR3 loop spans 14 amino acids. The CDR3 bases are TGTAGCGTTACGGGGACAGCGGCAACATACGAGCAGTACTTC. Its translation: CSVTGTAATYEQYF.

Turning to this clonotype: Here the CDR3 omits its conserved ending phenylalanine or tryptophan, so a read error is the likely source. The V gene is TRBV29-1, the J gene TRBJ1-5; D perhaps matches TRBD1 (5 bases). The length of the CDR3 is 13 residues. CDR1 and CDR2 from the germline V gene are SQVTM and ANQGSEA. In DNA, the CDR3 is TGCGGCGTCTTAGTTTCTGGGGGTCAGCCCCAGCATTTA. Its protein product is CGVLVSGGQPQHL.

There are a few counts of this clonotype. Here the CDR3 omits its conserved ending phenylalanine or tryptophan, so a read error is the likely source. The DNA is omitted, as the CDR3 cannot be located on it reliably, and the CDR3 follows TCRdb's listing. The genes are TRBV11-2 and TRBJ1-2; TRBD1, the table's D call, lacks a check against the DNA. Counting both end residues, the CDR3 totals 12 amino acids. The germline gives CDR1 SGHAT, CDR2 FQNNGV. CDR3 loop: CACSLFAQGNTI.

This clonotype was counted many times. The V call is TRBV5-1, the J call TRBJ1-4, with D tentatively TRBD1 (6 bases). Germline values: CDR1 SGHRS, CDR2 YFSETQ. Trimming pared 5 bases from V and 8 bases from J, leaving 13 bases between. CDR3 length: 13 amino acids. The chain's CDR3 is CASRNRVGEKLFF. DNA for the CDR3: TGCGCCAGCAGAAACAGGGTAGGGGAAAAACTGTTTTTT.

The gene calls are TRBV11-1 and TRBJ1-1; 8 bases match TRBD1. Trimming at V came to 11 bases and at J to 10 bases, leaving 21 bases not matched to a gene. The CDR3 loop spans 15 amino acids. Germline values: CDR1 SGHAT, CDR2 FQDESV (reference sequence). CDR3 DNA: TGTGCCTGTAGCTTAGAAGGGACAGGTTGCCCTGCAGCTTTCTTT. Protein product: CACSLEGTGCPAAFF.

Worth noting for this clonotype: A much larger clonotype is one base distant, so this may be a read error. The V and J genes are TRBV5-1 and TRBJ2-1; unclear D gene. The germline CDR1 and CDR2 sequences are SGHRS and YFSETQ. The CDR3 consists of 12 residues. DNA of the CDR3: TGCGCCAGCAGCTTGGTGGGCAGTGAGCAGTCCTTC. It yields the protein CASSLVGSEQSF. Together with reference TRBV5-1 and TRBJ2-1, the CDR3 gives the full variable domain: KAGVTQTPRYLIKTRGQQVTLSCSPISGHRSVSWYQQTPGQGLQFLFEYFSETQRNKGNFPGRFSGRQFSNSRSEMNVSTLELGDSALYLCASSLVGSEQSFGPGTRLTVL.

Comments on this clonotype: In this CDR3 the conserved last residue, phenylalanine or tryptophan, is missing, so a read error is likely. The chain recombines TRBV11-2 with TRBJ2-7, with D maybe TRBD2 (6 bases). Germline V gene lookup returns CDR1 SGHAT and CDR2 FQNNGV. This CDR3 spans 15 amino acids. Here the CDR3 reads CASSLEPIGSGEQYS. The CDR3 DNA reads TGTGCCAGTAGCTTAGAGCCTATCGGGAGCGGCGAGCAGTACTCC.

On this clonotype: At one end, the junction sequence differs from germline, possibly due to a read error. The gene calls are TRBV29-1 and TRBJ2-1; TRBD2 is a possible D gene (5 bases). Germline V gene data show CDR1 as SQVTM and CDR2 as ANQGSEA. This CDR3 is 15 amino acids long. The CDR3 region has the DNA TGCAGCGTTGTGGGTGGGAGTGGCTCCTACAATAAGCAGTTCTTC. Protein: CSVVGGSGSYNKQFF.

The chain combines TRBV29-1 with TRBJ2-1; 15 bases agree with TRBD2. The ends lost 8 bases at V and 8 bases at J; junction bases unmatched: 19. The CDR3 covers 18 residues. Germline CDR1 reads SQVTM; CDR2 reads ANQGSEA. In DNA, the CDR3 is TGCAGCCCATATGGACTAGCGGGAGGGCCCTCCAAGGACGATGAGCAGTTCTTC. Translating gives CSPYGLAGGPSKDDEQFF.

This clonotype was picked up many times. CDR3 coding DNA: TGTGCCAGCAGCCTTCAGCGGACTACTGAAGCTTTCTTT. It codes for CASSLQRTTEAFF. The J gene is TRBJ1-1, the V gene TRBV14; D is ambiguous. V dropped 4 bases and J dropped 5 bases, with 11 bases sitting between them. From germline, CDR1 is SGHDN and CDR2 FVKESK. This CDR3 is 13 amino acids long.

Comment on this clonotype: The germline gene is not matched at one end of the junction; a read error may be the cause. This chain joins TRBV4-1 and TRBJ2-7; weak D call: TRBD1 (5 bases). This CDR3 comprises 15 residues. Germline V gene sequence: CDR1 MGHRA, CDR2 YSYEKL. CDR3 protein: CANSQEQGSSYEEYF. The CDR3 region has the DNA TGCGCCAACAGCCAAGAGCAGGGAAGCTCCTACGAGGAGTACTTC.

The chain has TRBV6-1 and TRBJ1-5; a weak D match, TRBD1 (5 bases). Germline V gene lookup returns CDR1 MNHNS and CDR2 SASEGT. V lost 8 bases and J 6 bases, leaving 23 bases between the germline ends. This CDR3 contains 16 residues. The CDR3 sequence: CASRGWAPRLPQPQHF. As DNA, the CDR3 is TGTGCCAGCCGGGGGTGGGCCCCTCGTCTACCTCAGCCCCAGCATTTT.

On this clonotype itself: A much larger clone sits a single nucleotide away, making a read error possible. The chain is built from TRBV7-9 and TRBJ1-5; unclear D gene. Germline V lookup: CDR1 SEHNR, CDR2 FQNEAQ (reference sequence). CDR3 size: 13 residues. The DNA of the CDR3 is TGTGCCAGCGGCTTAGCGCTCAATCAGCCCCAGCATTTT. It codes for CASGLALNQPQHF.

For this clonotype: A junction end diverges from the germline sequence, so it may reflect a read error. This chain connects TRBV6-6 to TRBJ2-2, with 11 bases fitting TRBD2. Germline CDR1 is MNHNY and CDR2 is SVGAGI (reference sequence). This CDR3 comprises 16 residues. CDR3 protein: CASSSKGLAETGEMFF. In DNA form, the CDR3 reads TGTGCCAGTAGTTCCAAGGGACTAGCGGAAACCGGGGAGATGTTTTTT.

This clonotype was found a few times. The chain uses TRBV28 and TRBJ2-7; D possibly uses TRBD1 or TRBD2 (5 bases each). CDR1 MDHEN and CDR2 SYDVKM come from the germline V gene. The V end was cut by 6 bases, the J end by 4 bases, with 22 bases between. This CDR3 comprises 16 residues. CDR3 sequence reads: CASRLTGTAVFYEQYF. The DNA of the CDR3 is TGTGCCAGCAGACTAACCGGGACGGCTGTTTTTTACGAGCAGTACTTC.

Regarding this clonotype: Its ends do not fully match the called genes, so a read error is possible. J is TRBJ2-7 and V is TRBV6-2 or TRBV6-3, with TRBD2 matching 8 bases. The CDR3 runs to 15 residues. CDR1 is MNHEY, CDR2 SVGEGT, per germline. In DNA, the CDR3 is TGTGTCAGCAGTTACACAGGTGGACTAGCCCACGAGCTGTACTTC. It yields the protein CVSSYTGGLAHELYF.

This clonotype has a count of ten or more. CDR3 sequence: CASSLGNGQKTNTGELFF. In nucleotides, the CDR3 is TGTGCCAGCAGCTTAGGCAACGGACAGAAGACGAACACCGGGGAGCTGTTTTTT. The V and J genes are TRBV13 and TRBJ2-2; TRBD1 is a possible D gene (6 bases). Germline loops: CDR1 PRHDT, CDR2 FYEKMQ (reference sequence). V was cut by 0 bases and J by 0 bases, with 14 bases left in between. This CDR3 has 18 amino acids.

Concerning this clonotype: Since no conserved phenylalanine or tryptophan closes the CDR3, a read error is the likely cause. J is TRBJ2-7 and V is TRBV5-6, with TRBD2 as a possible D gene (6 bases). Germline assignment: CDR1 SGHDT and CDR2 YYEEEE. This CDR3 has 17 residues. This CDR3 is CANSRPISREPSYEQYL. The DNA of the CDR3 is TGTGCCAACAGCCGGCCCATTTCCCGGGAGCCCTCCTACGAGCAGTACCTC.

For this clonotype: One junction end does not reproduce the germline sequence, and a read error may be involved. The chain carries TRBV6-5 and TRBJ2-1; 10 bases agree with TRBD1. This CDR3 has 14 amino acids. CDR1 MNHEY and CDR2 SVGAGI come from the germline V gene. CDR3: CTSSYPDPGTGENF. Written as DNA, the CDR3 is TGTACCAGCAGTTACCCGGACCCCGGGACAGGGGAAAACTTC.